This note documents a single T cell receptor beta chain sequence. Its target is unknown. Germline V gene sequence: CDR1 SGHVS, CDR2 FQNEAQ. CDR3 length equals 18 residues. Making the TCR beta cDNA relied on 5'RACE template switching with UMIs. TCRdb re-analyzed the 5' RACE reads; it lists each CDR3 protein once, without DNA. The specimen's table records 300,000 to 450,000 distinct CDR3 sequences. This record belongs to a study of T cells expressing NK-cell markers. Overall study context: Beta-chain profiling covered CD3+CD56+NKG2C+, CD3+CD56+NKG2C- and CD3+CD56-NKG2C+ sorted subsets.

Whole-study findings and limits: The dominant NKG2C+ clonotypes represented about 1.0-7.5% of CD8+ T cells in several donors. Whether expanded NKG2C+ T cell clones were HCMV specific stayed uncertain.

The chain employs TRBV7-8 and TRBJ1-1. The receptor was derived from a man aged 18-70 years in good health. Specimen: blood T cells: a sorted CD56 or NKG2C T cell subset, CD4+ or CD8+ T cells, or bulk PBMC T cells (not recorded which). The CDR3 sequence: CASSPKTVGFLRNTEAFF.